Detailed here is one T cell receptor (beta chain). Its antigen remains undetermined. Per-nucleotide qualities are absent, and no much larger clonotype sits a single base away. The method behind the library was the immunoSEQ multiplex PCR assay. The multiplex PCR relied on a mix of 60 forward primers for TCR Vbeta segments and 13 reverse primers for TCR Jbeta segments. Amplification of the CDR3 region of rearranged TCR beta genes was performed with a multiplex PCR assay on genomic DNA. The Illumina HiSeq System was used to sequence the amplified TCR beta libraries as 87-base-pair reads. Processing in the source paper ran as follows. A later analysis tallied around 82 million unique TCR beta chains across the 600 to 700 repertoires, and about 10 million of those chains were shared by two or more donors. To remove PCR and sequencing errors, raw reads were error-corrected and collapsed into unique sequences using a nearest-neighbor algorithm that merged closely related sequences. To assign V, D and J gene segments, CDR3 sequences were aligned to IMGT reference sequences. For a sequence to be retained, a match of at least six nucleotides was required to both a V gene segment and a J gene segment. Rearrangements were classified as productive when the CDR3 lacked stop codons and remained in frame with V and J, and all other rearrangements were classified as non-productive. Following IMGT convention, CDR3 was defined as the stretch from the second conserved V-encoded cysteine up to the conserved J-encoded phenylalanine. In an earlier analysis of 587 of the donors, sequences lacking an unambiguous match to a single V gene segment were excluded. In an earlier analysis of more than 500 of the donors, a V segment was called functional when productive rearrangements were above 56.7%, and segregating when the standard deviation between donors exceeded 5%. A statistical classification framework was built for diagnosing cytomegalovirus status from the catalog of TCR beta chain sequences. In a later analysis, TCR nucleotide sequences were compared against IMGT/GENE-DB human TR gene sequences so that V and J genes could be assigned. In a later analysis, CDR3 sequences and most-parsimonious VDJ recombination scenarios were assigned using the TCRdist pipeline. In a later analysis, every TCR beta chain was defined by the combination of its CDR3 amino acid sequence and its V-gene family, and reads without a unique V-gene family were dropped. As a way to deal with suspected cross-contamination and a sequencing artifact, a later analysis dropped 592 nucleotide sequences that were highly shared and had low generation probability. For each public chain, a later analysis derived a clonal expansion index from normalized ranks of inferred template counts within each repertoire. In a later analysis, generation probabilities were computed with a VDJ recombination model fitted to out-of-frame rearrangements, and the resulting probabilities were checked against IGoR. A later analysis scored TCR-TCR, TCR-HLA and TCR-CMV co-occurrence with hypergeometric tests, applying a repertoire-size bias correction to TCR pairs. False discovery rates were estimated in a later analysis by permuting HLA or CMV assignments 20 times. In a later analysis, co-occurring TCRs were grouped using DBSCAN, and TCRdist sequence similarity was added for clustering within HLA-allele-positive subsets. Co-occurrence clustering excluded repertoires with fewer than 30,000 or more than 120,000 public chains, plus five with anomalous nucleotide sharing. TCRdb stores this immuneACCESS table with in-frame sequences only. Part of the clones is absent; in the studies checked, under half of the shortfall reflects unresolved V genes, and no reason is known for the rest. For V, J and clone size, that table is used; D and trimming come from the DNA. In this sample the table shows 90,000 to 120,000 clones, approximately 81% of which occur a single time. The ten largest clonotypes hold 2% to 2.5% of the sample.

This sample was taken from a study of cytomegalovirus exposure and HLA in healthy donors (dated by TCRdb to about 2017). Describing the broader study: An earlier analysis of 550 to 700 of the donors reported roughly 300 Gb of sequence data and 100 million to 130 million unique TCR beta sequences from about 179 million T cells. Both class I and class II loci were covered by HLA typing, at four-digit resolution. In a later genetic analysis, genome-wide SNP genotypes for about 65% of the roughly 670 donors were used, and that subset was treated as a discovery cohort. The aim of the study was to test whether cataloging public T cell receptors could identify signatures of past pathogen exposure. To decide whether each TCR beta V gene segment behaved as functional or pseudogenic, an earlier analysis of approximately 620 of the donors relied on high-throughput TCR beta sequencing. To study patterns of TCR occurrence, a later analysis re-analyzed previously published TCR beta repertoires from 700 or so donors and added high-resolution HLA genotyping. The number of typed donors differed by locus: about 620-640 for A, B, C, DRB1 and DQB1; approximately 520 for DQA1; some 590 for DPA1; and about 470 for DPB1. Along with the roughly 610-subject first cohort, a separate validation cohort of around 110 different subjects was used. Because of strong linkage in the cohort, roughly five DR-DQ haplotypes were treated as single units for association and clustering. All discovery cohort repertoires had been generated using a single sequencing platform. The later analysis used no new phenotypic data to find candidate immune exposures, relying instead on TCR beta sequences and their occurrence across donors. The study used immunosequencing to profile the T cell repertoires of more than 650 subjects and linked those repertoires to cytomegalovirus serostatus. Among under 450 genotyped donors of the cohort, an average of 235,054 unique TCR beta nucleotide sequences were sequenced per donor, roughly 20% of them non-productive. To predict cytomegalovirus infection status, the study brought together high-throughput TCR immunosequencing, statistical association of individual TCRs with disease status, and machine learning. Among the roughly 370 genotyped donors, around 81% belonged to the genetic ancestry cluster associated with self-reported Caucasian donors. Alongside the repertoire data, information on donor age, sex, ethnicity and CMV serostatus was compiled. An early release that covered about 600 HLA-typed donors contained approximately 300 gigabases of sequencing data and 75 million to 100 million unique TCR sequences. What the authors observed across the whole study: Compared with equally common non-associated chains, HLA-associated TCR beta chains in a later analysis were more clonally expanded and had lower generation probabilities. The sequencing pipeline was judged likely to have produced a cluster of highly shared sequence variants as a technical artifact. The earlier analysis of about 600 of the donors excluded approximately 17 rarely observed V segments, including chromosome 9 orphons, because counts were too low. Because some donors lacked HLA typing at each locus, the association tests relied only on the typed subset. Because the 87-base-pair reads could not distinguish some IMGT-functional V segments, including TRBV6-2 and TRBV6-3, those segments were excluded. A few of the identified cytomegalovirus-associated TCR beta chains were confirmed in vitro to be specific for cytomegalovirus antigens. A further reported finding was that TCR beta sequences accurately predicted the HLA-A and HLA-B alleles for most subjects in the first cohort. According to a later analysis, TCR association rates differed among HLA loci, with DRB1 alleles showing the most associated TCRs and HLA-C alleles showing the fewest. The presence/absence analyses assumed that sequencing depth was roughly uniform across donors, and that assumption may not be true. Most CMV-associated TCR beta chains appeared to be HLA-restricted in a later analysis, and the HLA associations seemed to be driven largely by CMV exposure. The classifier was reported to diagnose cytomegalovirus status with high specificity and sensitivity in both the original and validation cohorts. A later analysis associated approximately 17,000 TCR beta sequences with specific HLA alleles at a false discovery rate of 0.05. Immune exposure information for the cohort was limited to CMV serostatus. According to a later analysis, parvovirus B19, influenza, CMV and Epstein-Barr virus appeared linked to several top co-occurrence clusters. It was suggested by the authors that the approach could potentially be generalized to other disease states and immunological phenotypes. The study gave a list of 150 to 200 TCR beta chains associated with cytomegalovirus. Assigning TCR associations to individual alleles was difficult when HLA alleles, especially DR and DQ, strongly co-occurred. Most TCR sequences were seen in very few donors, while some public TCRs were found in many individuals. In a later genetic analysis, fewer N-insertions in productive TCRs were reported among donors in an Asian-associated ancestry cluster than the roughly 700-donor mean. The cohort was sequenced for TCR beta chains only, and without alpha or paired-chain data the features that could be detected were limited. An earlier analysis of approximately 540 of the donors showed that most TCR beta V segments appeared in productive rearrangements either about 90% or about 30% of the time, which broadly matched IMGT annotations. An association between a missense DCLRE1C variant and V-gene and J-gene trimming of TCR beta chains was found in a later genetic analysis and replicated in an independent cohort. Linkage disequilibrium might explain the correlated functional status among segregating V segments, but an unknown experimental factor could not be excluded.

The germline V gene specifies SGHRS as CDR1 and YFSETQ as CDR2. Trimmed from V: 4 bases; trimmed from J: 4 bases; junction bases lacking a gene match: 9. Including cysteine and phenylalanine, the CDR3 has 15 amino acids. The CDR3 DNA has 45 bases and is translated from base 1. The cohort was made up of approximately 670 healthy bone marrow donors. At the time of sampling, every cohort member was nominally healthy, though immune exposures that went unrecorded were likely present. The donor was CMV seronegative and belonged to the group of 320 or so seronegative cohort members. Each donor provided a peripheral blood sample, and peripheral blood mononuclear cells were used for TCR beta sequencing. Genomic DNA extraction from the blood cell samples was performed with the Qiagen DNeasy Blood Extraction Kit.

The specimen was PBMCs. This clonotype originated in a man aged 25 to 40 in good health and CMV-seronegative. This chain joins TRBV5-1 to TRBJ1-2, and TRBD1 aligns with 8 junction nucleotides. The DNA reads TGCGCCAGCAGCACCGGACAGGGTCTGGTCTATGGCTACACCTTC. It codes for CASSTGQGLVYGYTF.